The text below deals with one T cell receptor beta chain. Its specificity is unknown. This specimen comes from a study of shared clonotypes between healthy human individuals. Bulk PBMC genomic DNA spanned ten immunoSEQ deep plates. In the authors' workflow: Junction-only sequences produced by ImmunoSEQ had no quality scores, so filtering differed. Sequencing was performed with immunoSEQ multiplex PCR; in TCRdb, only in-frame clones are kept and a portion is missing. Clone size and V and J calls were adopted from that table, with D and trimming inferred from the DNA. The sample holds 400,000 to 500,000 clones; around 80% are singletons and the top ten take more than 10%. Study findings and constraints: Among donors, sharing of clonotypes was expected to be affected by sequencing depth. Few donors limited the genetic and exposure-history diversity represented.

This clonotype was sampled from a woman between 40 and 55 years old in good health. Some clones in this sample may be carry-over from other donors' samples. Sequenced input: PBMCs.

The CDR3 coding sequence is TGCGCCAGCAGCGGGGCCCCACCGGACATTCAGTACTTC. Its translation is CASSGAPPDIQYF. The chain combines TRBV5-1 with TRBJ2-4, with TRBD1 as a possible D gene (5 bases). The CDR3 runs 13 residues. Germline V CDR1 and CDR2: SGHRS, YFSETQ. V was pared by 4 bases and J by 8 bases, with 13 bases between. The entire variable domain, with the rest obtained from reference TRBV5-1 and TRBJ2-4, is as follows: KAGVTQTPRYLIKTRGQQVTLSCSPISGHRSVSWYQQTPGQGLQFLFEYFSETQRNKGNFPGRFSGRQFSNSRSEMNVSTLELGDSALYLCASSGAPPDIQYFGAGTRLSVL.